This entry lists 19 T cell receptor beta chains sequenced from one sample in a study of cytomegalovirus exposure and HLA in healthy donors. The PCR made use of 60 Vbeta and 13 Jbeta primers. Produced via immunoSEQ multiplex PCR; TCRdb's table is partial and in-frame only. This sample has roughly 86,000 clones, with roughly 63% found just once. The sequencing sample was made of PBMCs. Every receptor here comes from a woman in her fifties or sixties in good health and CMV-seropositive.

The V call is TRBV7-3, the J call TRBJ1-2; 9 nucleotides align to TRBD1. This CDR3 comprises 15 residues. V lost 4 bases, J lost 7 bases, and 10 bases stayed unmatched. Germline V gene data show CDR1 as SGHTA and CDR2 as FQGTGA. CDR3 nucleotide sequence: TGTGCCAGCAGCTCACAGGGGGCCGAGGGAAGTGGCTACACCTTC. This codes for CASSSQGAEGSGYTF.

This clone was seen more than once but under ten times. This sequence joins TRBV6-1 and TRBJ2-3, with 13 bases aligning to TRBD2. The germline gives CDR1 MNHNS, CDR2 SASEGT. V was clipped by 4 bases and J by 6 bases; unmatched bases: 7. This CDR3 has 16 residues. The chain's CDR3 is CASSGGTSGVGDTQYF. The CDR3 coding sequence is TGTGCCAGCAGTGGGGGGACTAGCGGGGTTGGGGATACGCAGTATTTT.

The chain employs TRBV5-4 and TRBJ1-6, with 7 bases that match TRBD1. The length of the CDR3 is 14 residues. Germline loops: CDR1 SGHNT, CDR2 YYREEE (reference sequence). Trimming cost V 4 bases and J 10 bases; bases outside gene matches: 8. DNA of the CDR3: TGTGCCAGCAGCCTTACCGACAGGGACTCACCCCTCCACTTT. It codes for CASSLTDRDSPLHF.

This clone came up once. The chain recombines TRBV30 with TRBJ2-5, with 7 nucleotides matching TRBD1. CDR1 is GTSNPN, CDR2 SVGIG, per germline (reference sequence). Trimming cost V 3 bases and J 3 bases; bases outside gene matches: 10. There are 15 residues in the CDR3. CDR3 bases: TGTGCCTGGAGCCCGGGAAGACAGGGTGAAGAGACCCAGTACTTC. Its translation: CAWSPGRQGEETQYF.

The gene calls are TRBV30 and TRBJ2-2; tentative D call: TRBD2 (6 bases). The CDR3 spans 14 residues. Germline lookup yields CDR1 GTSNPN and CDR2 SVGIG (reference sequence). V was cut by 1 base and J by 4 bases, with 10 bases left in between. The CDR3 DNA is TGTGCCTGGAGTGGCGGAGGGCGCACCGGGGAGCTGTTTTTT. This codes for CAWSGGGRTGELFF.

V and J are TRBV10-3 and TRBJ2-2, with 11 bases that match TRBD2. CDR1 is ENHRY, CDR2 SYGVKD, per germline. The J segment lost 5 bases and the V segment lost 2 bases, leaving 7 bases of the junction unmatched. This CDR3 has 17 residues. The CDR3 loop is CAISESLAGGRTGELFF. The CDR3 DNA reads as TGTGCCATCAGTGAGAGCCTAGCGGGGGGCCGTACCGGGGAGCTGTTTTTT.

The genes are TRBV5-1 and TRBJ2-7; no clear D. Trimming pared 0 bases from V and 0 bases from J, leaving 7 bases between. CDR1 SGHRS and CDR2 YFSETQ come from the germline V gene. This CDR3 comprises 14 residues. CDR3 DNA: TGCGCCAGCAGCTTGGGTCAGTACTCCTACGAGCAGTACTTC. It translates to CASSLGQYSYEQYF.

This clone has just a few counts. This chain connects TRBV6-5 to TRBJ1-1; D gene ambiguous. Germline V gene sequence: CDR1 MNHEY, CDR2 SVGAGI. The CDR3 runs 14 residues. Trimming pared 4 bases from V and 7 bases from J, leaving 16 bases between. CDR3 sequence reads: CASSSTAGFHEAFF. The DNA of the CDR3 is TGTGCCAGCAGTTCAACCGCGGGGTTCCATGAAGCTTTCTTT.

This clone was counted a few times. The chain carries TRBV9 and TRBJ1-1; D remains ambiguous. Trimming took off 3 bases at V and 5 bases at J, with 11 bases between the two ends. In germline, CDR1 is SGDLS, CDR2 YYNGEE. The CDR3 spans 13 residues. The CDR3 DNA sequence: TGTGCCAGCAGCGCCCAAGCGGGGACTGAAGCTTTCTTT. It codes for CASSAQAGTEAFF.

The rearrangement uses TRBV20-1 and TRBJ2-1; no firm D call. The CDR3 has 11 residues. In germline, CDR1 is DFQATT, CDR2 SNEGSKA (reference sequence). Deletions cut 5 bases from V and 4 bases from J, with 6 bases between. CDR3 residues: CSARTYNEQFF. The DNA of the CDR3 is TGCAGTGCTCGAACTTACAATGAGCAGTTCTTC.

This clone was observed many times. The chain couples TRBV30 to TRBJ2-6; D is uncertain. Trimming took 0 bases from V and 0 from J, leaving 6 bases between them. The germline gives CDR1 GTSNPN, CDR2 SVGIG (reference sequence). The CDR3 contains 15 residues. CDR3 protein: CAWSVTRSGANVLTF. As DNA, the CDR3 is TGTGCCTGGAGTGTAACGCGCTCTGGGGCCAACGTCCTGACTTTC.

This rearrangement joins TRBV11-2 to TRBJ2-2, with TRBD2 identical over 8 bases. The V gene end was trimmed by 7 bases and the J gene end by 6 bases; junction bases not matched to a gene: 7. The CDR3 runs 14 residues. Germline V gene sequence: CDR1 SGHAT, CDR2 FQNNGV. The CDR3 protein is CASTELAEAGELFF. The CDR3 DNA reads as TGTGCCAGCACCGAACTAGCGGAGGCCGGGGAGCTGTTTTTT.

The rearrangement links TRBV7-6 to TRBJ2-2; D gene ambiguous. The CDR3 length is 15 residues. Germline V lookup: CDR1 SGHVS, CDR2 FNYEAQ. V was cut by 3 bases and J by 1 base, with 9 bases left in between. CDR3 nucleotides: TGTGCCAGCAGCTTCCTCCTCGGGAACACCGGGGAGCTGTTTTTT. Translating gives CASSFLLGNTGELFF.

V gene TRBV30 combines with J gene TRBJ2-2, with 10 bases that match TRBD2. The germline V gene has CDR1 GTSNPN and CDR2 SVGIG (reference sequence). The CDR3 length is 16 residues. J was trimmed by 6 bases and V by 2 bases; bases with no gene match: 9. CDR3 nucleotide sequence: TGTGCCTGGAGTCCACTAGCGGGGAAAGGTTCCGGGGAGCTGTTTTTT. Its protein is CAWSPLAGKGSGELFF.

V usage is TRBV28 and J usage is TRBJ1-4; D is uncertain. The CDR3 has 14 residues. CDR1 is MDHEN, CDR2 SYDVKM, per germline. With 4 bases removed from V and 0 bases from J, the gap between germline ends came to 6 bases. The CDR3 is CASSYMPTNEKLFF. CDR3 DNA sequence: TGTGCCAGCAGTTACATGCCAACTAATGAAAAACTGTTTTTT. The full variable domain, its missing parts supplied by reference TRBV28 and TRBJ1-4, is DVKVTQSSRYLVKRTGEKVFLECVQDMDHENMFWYRQDPGLGLRLIYFSYDVKMKEKGDIPEGYSVSREKKERFSLILESASTNQTSMYLCASSYMPTNEKLFFGSGTQLSVL.

The genes are TRBV25-1 and TRBJ1-4; 9 nucleotides match TRBD1. The V gene end was trimmed by 3 bases and the J gene end by 8 bases; junction bases not matched to a gene: 4. Germline V gene lookup returns CDR1 MGHDK and CDR2 SYGVNS. The CDR3 has 14 amino acids. CDR3 nucleotides: TGTGCCAGCAGTGACCGGACAGGGGTCGAAAAACTGTTTTTT. Protein sequence: CASSDRTGVEKLFF.

This clone was observed a single time. V usage is TRBV6-5 and J usage is TRBJ2-5; 7 nucleotides agree with TRBD1. This CDR3 has 14 amino acids. CDR1 is MNHEY, CDR2 SVGAGI, per germline. The V segment lost 2 bases and the J segment 5 bases; nucleotides outside the gene matches: 5. CDR3 in amino acids: CASSYEGAGETQYF. The DNA for the CDR3 is TGTGCCAGCAGTTACGAGGGGGCTGGGGAGACCCAGTACTTC.

This rearrangement joins TRBV5-1 to TRBJ2-5, with TRBD2 identical over 12 bases. Germline loops: CDR1 SGHRS, CDR2 YFSETQ. Trimming removed 7 bases from V and 4 bases from J; junction bases left unmatched: 8. The CDR3 totals 15 residues. The DNA of the CDR3 is TGCGCCAGCGGCCGACTAGCGGGGGAAAGAGAGACCCAGTACTTC. It translates to CASGRLAGERETQYF.

The rearrangement joins TRBV5-6 to TRBJ2-5, with D uncertain. V was shortened by 0 bases and J by 6 bases, with 15 bases between the two germline ends. Germline V gene sequence: CDR1 SGHDT, CDR2 YYEEEE. The CDR3 is made up of 15 amino acids. The CDR3 coding sequence is TGTGCCAGCAGCTTGGGAACAGTAGACATGAAGACCCAGTACTTC. The encoded protein is CASSLGTVDMKTQYF.